The rows below give T cell receptor beta chains drawn from one sample of a study of CD8+CD57+ T cells in acquired aplastic anemia. TCRdb independently ran MiXCR on the reads; one entry per CDR3 protein. The data show about 240,000 distinct CDR3 sequences, approximately 50% seen once. Sequencing input: sorted CD4+, CD8+, or CD8+CD57+ T cells (not recorded which) from PBMCs. The source of these receptors is a human donor with aplastic anemia. The CDR3 runs from the conserved cysteine through the conserved F or W. The D gene is left open where the match is weak. Size tells how often a clone was seen (once, few, many) or the class of an expanded clone, and some rows leave it out.

j_call	v_call	d_call	clone_size	cdr3_aa	cdr3_nt
TRBJ1-1	TRBV7-8	NA	NA	CASSLGRGLSEAFF	TGTGCCAGCAGCTTAGGCCGGGGGCTCTCTGAAGCTTTCTTT
TRBJ2-1	TRBV2	TRBD2	NA	CASRPAGLYNEQFF	TGTGCCAGCAGGCCAGCGGGGTTGTACAATGAGCAGTTCTTC
TRBJ1-6	TRBV20-1	NA	NA	CSVRTARERGFRF	TGCAGTGTTAGGACAGCCAGGGAAAGGGGTTTTCGCTTT
TRBJ2-5	TRBV7-9	NA	NA	CASSQDRGGQETQYF	TGTGCCAGCAGCCAAGATCGCGGAGGCCAAGAGACCCAGTACTTC
TRBJ2-7	TRBV19	NA	many	CASKETLASGYEQYF	TGTGCCAGTAAAGAAACCCTAGCGTCAGGCTACGAGCAGTACTTC
TRBJ1-6	TRBV20-1	NA	many	CSARDLEDSNSPLHF	TGCAGTGCTAGAGATCTCGAGGACAGTAATTCACCCCTCCACTTT
TRBJ1-3	TRBV4-1	NA	NA	CASSQEGRASGNTIYF	TGCGCCAGCAGCCAAGAAGGACGGGCCTCTGGAAACACCATATATTTT
TRBJ1-2	TRBV6-1	TRBD1	once	CASSVRDREANYGYTF	TGTGCCAGCAGTGTCCGGGACAGGGAGGCTAACTATGGCTACACCTTC
TRBJ2-3	TRBV25-1	NA	NA	CASSEYRGYSTQYF	TGTGCCAGCAGTGAATATCGTGGTTATTCTACGCAGTATTTT
TRBJ1-1	TRBV12-3/TRBV12-4	NA	NA	CASRRGTEGTEAFF	TGTGCCAGCAGGCGGGGGACTGAAGGCACTGAAGCTTTCTTT
TRBJ2-7	TRBV6-5	NA	NA	CASSRDGILYEQYF	TGTGCCAGCAGTAGGGACGGGATTCTCTACGAGCAGTACTTC
TRBJ2-4	TRBV4-2	NA	NA	CASSPGGTKNIQYF	TGTGCCAGCAGCCCGGGCGGGACCAAAAACATTCAGTACTTC
TRBJ1-1	TRBV4-2	NA	NA	CASSQEVGVENTEAFF	TGTGCCAGCAGCCAAGAGGTCGGGGTTGAAAACACTGAAGCTTTCTTT
TRBJ1-2	TRBV11-2	TRBD1	NA	CASSQGTGTYSGYTF	TGCGCCAGCAGCCAAGGGACAGGGACTTACTCTGGCTACACCTTC
TRBJ1-5	TRBV10-2	NA	NA	CASSEMYINQPQHF	TGCGCCAGCAGTGAGATGTATATCAATCAGCCCCAGCATTTT
TRBJ2-5	TRBV20-1	TRBD2	NA	CSAREGWEETQYF	TGCAGTGCAAGGGAGGGGTGGGAAGAGACCCAGTACTTC
TRBJ2-1	TRBV4-2	NA	many	CASSQGQLENEQFF	TGTGCCAGCAGCCAAGGTCAGTTGGAAAATGAGCAGTTCTTC
TRBJ1-5	TRBV12-3/TRBV12-4	NA	once	CASSAHNQPQHF	TGTGCCAGCAGTGCACACAACCAGCCCCAGCATTTT
TRBJ2-2	TRBV19	NA	NA	CASSIGGPGELFF	TGTGCCAGTAGTATTGGAGGGCCCGGGGAGCTGTTTTTT
TRBJ2-7	TRBV4-2	NA	many	CASSQDWTSNYEQYF	TGTGCCAGCAGCCAAGATTGGACAAGCAACTACGAGCAGTACTTC
TRBJ2-7	TRBV15	TRBD2	many	CATSREGGGAAYEQYF	TGTGCCACCAGCAGAGAGGGCGGGGGGGCCGCCTACGAGCAGTACTTC
TRBJ1-5	TRBV6-1	NA	many	CANGGPDSNQPQHF	TGTGCCAACGGGGGGCCGGATAGCAATCAGCCCCAGCATTTT
TRBJ1-4	TRBV7-9	TRBD1	NA	CASSPGTGPNEKLFF	TGTGCCAGCAGCCCCGGGACAGGGCCCAATGAAAAACTGTTTTTT
TRBJ2-1	TRBV2	TRBD1	few	CASSRPRDRGSRNEQFF	TGTGCCAGCAGTAGACCCCGGGACAGGGGTTCCCGCAATGAGCAGTTCTTC
TRBJ1-2	TRBV20-1	NA	many	CSASFRDGYTF	TGCAGTGCTAGTTTCAGAGATGGCTACACCTTC
TRBJ2-5	TRBV20-1	TRBD1	NA	CSASDRAKKETQYF	TGCAGTGCTAGCGACAGGGCCAAAAAAGAGACCCAGTACTTC
TRBJ2-3	TRBV10-1	NA	NA	CASSFTSSDTQYF	TGCGCCAGCAGCTTTACTAGCTCAGATACGCAGTATTTT
TRBJ2-7	TRBV7-9	NA	NA	CASSLLQGPYEQYF	TGTGCCAGCAGCTTATTACAGGGACCCTACGAGCAGTACTTC
TRBJ1-6	TRBV25-1	NA	NA	CASGPGTRGSPLHF	TGTGCCAGCGGCCCAGGGACTCGCGGATCACCCCTCCACTTT
TRBJ1-2	TRBV29-1	NA	once	CSVGGQGNYGYTF	TGCAGCGTGGGAGGGCAGGGAAACTATGGCTACACCTTC
TRBJ2-3	TRBV20-1	NA	NA	CSAFSVAGRGRDTQYF	TGCAGTGCTTTCAGCGTGGCGGGCCGGGGCAGGGATACGCAGTATTTT
TRBJ2-5	TRBV2	TRBD2	few	CASSTSLLAGEETQYF	TGTGCCAGCAGTACCTCGCTTCTAGCGGGAGAGGAGACCCAGTACTTC
TRBJ1-2	TRBV6-4	NA	many	CASSDGGGFGYTF	TGTGCCAGCAGTGACGGGGGGGGGTTTGGCTACACCTTC
TRBJ1-1	TRBV6-4	NA	many	CASSEKGENTEAFF	TGTGCCAGCAGTGAAAAAGGGGAGAACACTGAAGCTTTCTTT
TRBJ2-7	TRBV15	NA	many	CATSTHWRARAYEQYF	TGTGCCACCAGCACCCATTGGAGGGCGAGAGCCTACGAGCAGTACTTC
TRBJ1-4	TRBV7-8	TRBD1	many	CASSSFGQGLNEKLFF	TGTGCCAGCAGCTCGTTCGGACAGGGCCTTAATGAAAAACTGTTTTTT
TRBJ2-3	TRBV20-1	TRBD1	NA	CSTLCRTGKISTDTQYF	TGTAGTACTTTATGCCGGACAGGTAAGATAAGCACAGATACGCAGTATTTT
TRBJ2-7	TRBV2	NA	many	CASSEMAATYEQYF	TGTGCCAGCAGTGAAATGGCCGCTACCTACGAGCAGTACTTC
TRBJ2-1	TRBV5-4	TRBD1	few	CASSFSQTGENEQFF	TGTGCCAGCAGTTTCTCCCAAACAGGGGAAAATGAGCAGTTCTTC
TRBJ1-6	TRBV7-9	NA	many	CASSLGRAPLHF	TGTGCCAGCAGCTTAGGGAGAGCACCCCTCCACTTT
TRBJ1-1	TRBV2	NA	NA	CASSAIQGLNTEAFF	TGTGCCAGCAGTGCCATACAGGGTCTGAATACTGAAGCTTTCTTT
TRBJ2-7	TRBV7-9	TRBD1	NA	CASSPMPPDRAYEQYF	TGTGCCAGCAGCCCTATGCCTCCCGACAGGGCCTACGAGCAGTACTTC
TRBJ1-5	TRBV19	NA	NA	CASKGKGSGQPQHF	TGTGCCAGTAAAGGGAAGGGATCGGGTCAGCCCCAGCATTTT
TRBJ1-2	TRBV3-1	NA	NA	CASSPVPGMDSSNYGYTF	TGTGCCAGCAGCCCCGTTCCGGGTATGGACAGTTCTAACTATGGCTACACCTTC
TRBJ1-2	TRBV5-1	TRBD1	NA	CASSSDRGGYTF	TGCGCCAGCAGCTCGGACAGGGGAGGCTACACCTTC
TRBJ2-7	TRBV6-1	TRBD1	many	CASSEAGGTGYNEQYF	TGTGCCAGCAGTGAAGCGGGTGGGACAGGGTACAACGAGCAGTACTTC
TRBJ1-1	TRBV4-3	NA	NA	CASSQDRGSREAFF	TGCGCCAGCAGCCAAGATAGAGGGAGCCGTGAAGCTTTCTTT
TRBJ1-6	TRBV19	NA	NA	CASSMGHETANSPLHF	TGTGCCAGTAGTATGGGTCACGAGACAGCGAATTCACCCCTCCACTTT
TRBJ1-1	TRBV2	NA	once	CASSDSGNRAFF	TGTGCCAGCAGTGACTCAGGGAATCGGGCTTTCTTT
TRBJ2-7	TRBV9	NA	NA	CASSLTKLTVYEQYF	TGTGCCAGCAGTTTAACGAAGTTAACAGTCTACGAGCAGTACTTC
TRBJ2-7	TRBV12-3/TRBV12-4	TRBD1	few	CASSTTGVGEQYF	TGTGCCAGCAGTACGACAGGGGTCGGCGAGCAGTACTTC
TRBJ1-3	TRBV5-1	TRBD1	many	CASSLDRGLGNTIYF	TGCGCCAGCAGCTTGGACAGGGGGTTAGGAAACACCATATATTTT
TRBJ2-7	TRBV15	TRBD1	NA	CATSRDPNTGTVQVDEQYF	TGTGCCACCAGCAGAGATCCAAATACTGGGACAGTCCAGGTCGACGAGCAGTACTTC
TRBJ2-7	TRBV6-6	NA	few	CASSYGLSYEQYF	TGTGCCAGCAGTTACGGGCTATCCTACGAGCAGTACTTC
TRBJ2-1	TRBV7-9	TRBD1	many	CASSFSGTGSYNEQFF	TGTGCCAGCAGCTTCTCCGGGACAGGGTCCTACAATGAGCAGTTCTTC
TRBJ1-5	TRBV19	NA	few	CASRDTDNQPQHF	TGTGCCAGTAGGGACACGGACAATCAGCCCCAGCATTTT
TRBJ2-7	TRBV28	NA	few	CASSLFRFKVNYEQYF	TGTGCCAGCAGTTTATTTAGGTTTAAGGTAAACTACGAGCAGTACTTC